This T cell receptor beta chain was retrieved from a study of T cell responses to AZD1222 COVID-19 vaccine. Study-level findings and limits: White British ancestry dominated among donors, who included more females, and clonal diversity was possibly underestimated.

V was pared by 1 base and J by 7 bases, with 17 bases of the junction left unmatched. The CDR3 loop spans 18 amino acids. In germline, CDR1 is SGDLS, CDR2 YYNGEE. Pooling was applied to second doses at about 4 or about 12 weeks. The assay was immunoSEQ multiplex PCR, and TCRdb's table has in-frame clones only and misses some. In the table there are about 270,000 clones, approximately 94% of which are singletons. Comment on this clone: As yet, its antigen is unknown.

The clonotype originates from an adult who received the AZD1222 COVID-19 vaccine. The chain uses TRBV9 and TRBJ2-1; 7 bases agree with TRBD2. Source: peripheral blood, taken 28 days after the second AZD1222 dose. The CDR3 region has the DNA TGTGCCAGCAGCGTAACTAGCGACCTTTGGGCGGGGGTGAATGAGCAGTTCTTC. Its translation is CASSVTSDLWAGVNEQFF.